This T cell receptor beta chain was documented in a study of identical twins' blood T cells. Study overall: Around 53 million reads covered roughly six alpha-chain and roughly six beta-chain libraries.

This clonotype was observed a few times. The antigen is undetermined. TCR cDNA libraries were made from RNA using a previously described, modified protocol. TCRdb reanalysed the 5' RACE reads using MiXCR and keeps one entry per CDR3 protein. The sample has roughly 340,000 distinct CDR3 sequences; over 25% are singletons. The V and J ends lost 4 bases and 5 bases respectively, with 20 bases between them. This CDR3 contains 16 residues. Germline CDR1 and CDR2: SGHAT and FQNNGV. Study conclusions and caveats: Twins shared more top CDR3 clonotypes than unrelated donors did. Mainly, cloneset size products determined shared clonotypes, twins included.

The sample comprised PBMCs. The sequence was obtained from a woman aged 18 to 55 in good health. J is TRBJ1-2 and V is TRBV11-2; TRBD1 is a possible D gene (5 bases). The CDR3 DNA is TGTGCCAGCAGCTCGCCCAGCATCAGGGTCGAGTATGGCTACACCTTC. Its protein is CASSSPSIRVEYGYTF.